The T cell receptor (beta chain) under discussion was sequenced for a study of T cell responses to AZD1222 COVID-19 vaccine (dated by TCRdb to the early 2020s). In terms of the full investigation: AZD1222 recipients with second doses at about 4 weeks or about 12 weeks were pooled, because spike-specific TCR depth and breadth did not differ between schedules. A total of 233 trial participants underwent TCR sequencing, of whom about 200 received two doses of AZD1222 and 26 received two doses of the MenACWY control vaccine. Trial participants were enrolled by age into 18-55, 56-69 and 70-plus year subgroups, with about 150, 28 and 57 TCR-sequenced participants respectively.

Read against the paper, the sample's time point label means: baseline before first vaccination. Vaccinee samples came from UK trials COV001 and COV002, including a single-blind randomized controlled phase 2/3 trial of AZD1222 (ChAdOx1 nCoV-19) in healthy adults. Trial participant PBMC samples were collected at day 0 and day 28 after the second dose for TCRbeta chain sequencing. What the study reported, not specific to this receptor: Epitopes outside the regions mutated in the B.1.351 and B.1.1.7 variants were reportedly recognized by nearly half of the unique spike-specific TCRs. No day 14 peak-response samples were available, so repertoires were characterized only after the peak T cell response. After two AZD1222 doses, spike-specific TCR breadth and depth were significantly higher than at day 0 and than in MenACWY recipients. CD4 TCRs associated with the vaccine covered the entire spike protein, and the dominant responses were in regions 160-218 and 743-854. Participants were mostly white British and included more females than males, and it was suggested by the authors that clonal diversity may have been underestimated. The 56-69-year group was small, and its depth increase did not reach significance, likely because of low power. Conclusions about previously exposed vaccinees were limited because only five to seven AZD1222 recipients were SARS-CoV-2 seropositive at baseline.

About this clone: Its antigen specificity is not known. Base qualities are not recorded, but no much larger clone differs from it by a single base.

The CDR3 regions of human TCRbeta chains were analyzed by immunosequencing. Per the original workflow: Repertoire TCRs were matched against a reference library of SARS-CoV-2-specific TCRs generated with the MIRA antigen-specificity platform. Breadth was defined as the fraction of unique TCRs that were SARS-CoV-2-associated, and depth was defined as the fraction of total T cells that were SARS-CoV-2-associated. Using the MIRA data, each spike-specific TCR was assigned both to the spike region to which the TCR was reactive and to a CD4 or CD8 class. Log10-transformed breadth and depth values were compared by one-way ANOVA with Sidak's multiple comparisons tests. TCRdb's version of the immuneACCESS table is confined to in-frame rearrangements and falls short of the full clone set. An unresolved V gene accounts for under half of the shortfall where checked; the remainder is of unknown origin. V, J and clone size are those of that table, while D and trimming were read from the DNA. This sample has 120,000 or so clones in its table, and roughly nine tenths of those were observed once. Of the sample, 2.5% to 3% falls within the top ten clones.

This TCR came from an adult in good health. The source material was peripheral blood, sampled on day 0 of AZD1222 vaccination.

The CDR3: CASSQGTSDEQYF. The DNA is TGTGCCAGCAGCCAAGGGACTAGCGACGAGCAGTACTTC. Recombination connected TRBV3-1 (or the pseudogene TRBV3-2) to TRBJ2-7; a stretch of 9 junction bases matches TRBD2. The CDR3 measures 13 amino acids from cysteine to phenylalanine. The retained sequence is limited to the CDR3, 39 bases, with the frame set at the first base. Ends trimmed: V by 1 base, J by 5 bases; bases unmatched to a gene: 0. The germline V gene (reference sequence) yields LGHDT for CDR1 and YNNKEL for CDR2.